The source of this T cell receptor beta chain is a study of OX40 agonist ivuxolimab in advanced cancers. Study summary: An anti-OX40 (CD134) antibody with agonistic activity, ivuxolimab, was administered to patients. Averaging about 60 years in age, with a range of about 23 to 79, the cohort was approximately 83% male.

In germline, CDR1 is PRHDT, CDR2 FYEKMQ (reference sequence). The germline V and J ends were trimmed by 5 bases and 5 bases, with 9 bases remaining between them. The CDR3 sequence is 12 residues long. Assay used: immunoSEQ multiplex PCR; TCRdb lists only in-frame clones, some missing. The profile shows about 31,000 clones, around 87% of them singletons. This rearrangement joins TRBV13 to TRBJ1-2; D not certain. The specimen comprised CD4+ or CD8+ T cells sorted from blood, sampled in a trial of the OX40 agonist ivuxolimab. The TCR comes from an adult with an advanced solid tumor such as melanoma, head and neck, liver or kidney cancer. CDR3 sequence reads: CASSPAEYGYTF. CDR3 DNA sequence: TGTGCCAGCAGCCCAGCCGAGTATGGCTACACCTTC.